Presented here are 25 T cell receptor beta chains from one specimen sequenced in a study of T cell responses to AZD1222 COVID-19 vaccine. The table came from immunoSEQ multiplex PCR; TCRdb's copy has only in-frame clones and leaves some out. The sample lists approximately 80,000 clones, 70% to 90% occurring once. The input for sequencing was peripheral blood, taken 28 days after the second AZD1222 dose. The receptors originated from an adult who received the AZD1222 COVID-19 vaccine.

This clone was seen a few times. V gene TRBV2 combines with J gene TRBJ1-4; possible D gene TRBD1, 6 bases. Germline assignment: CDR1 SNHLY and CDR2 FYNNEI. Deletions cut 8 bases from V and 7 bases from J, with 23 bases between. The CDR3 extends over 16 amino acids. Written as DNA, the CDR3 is TGTGCCAGCGGACGTGGGTTGTCGGGGGCAATTGAAAAACTGTTTTTT. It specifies CASGRGLSGAIEKLFF.

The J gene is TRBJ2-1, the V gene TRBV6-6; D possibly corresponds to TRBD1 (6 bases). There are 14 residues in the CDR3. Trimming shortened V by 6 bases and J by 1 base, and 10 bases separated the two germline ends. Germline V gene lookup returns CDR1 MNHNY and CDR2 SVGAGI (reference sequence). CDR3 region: CASRQTGSYNEQFF. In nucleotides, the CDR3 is TGTGCCAGCAGGCAAACAGGGTCCTACAATGAGCAGTTCTTC.

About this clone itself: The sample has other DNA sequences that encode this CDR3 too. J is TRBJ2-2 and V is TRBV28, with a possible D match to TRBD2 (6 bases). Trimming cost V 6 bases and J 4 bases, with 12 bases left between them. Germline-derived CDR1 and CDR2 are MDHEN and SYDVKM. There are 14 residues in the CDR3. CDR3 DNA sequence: TGTGCCAGCAGAAGTGGGACTTTCACCGGGGAGCTGTTTTTT. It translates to CASRSGTFTGELFF.

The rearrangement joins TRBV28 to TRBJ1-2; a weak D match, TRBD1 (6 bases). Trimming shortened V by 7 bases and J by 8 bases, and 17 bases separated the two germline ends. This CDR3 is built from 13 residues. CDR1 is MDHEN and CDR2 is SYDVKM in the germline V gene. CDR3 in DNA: TGTGCCAGCACCCTCATGGGGGGGCGGGGCTACACCTTC. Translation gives CASTLMGGRGYTF.

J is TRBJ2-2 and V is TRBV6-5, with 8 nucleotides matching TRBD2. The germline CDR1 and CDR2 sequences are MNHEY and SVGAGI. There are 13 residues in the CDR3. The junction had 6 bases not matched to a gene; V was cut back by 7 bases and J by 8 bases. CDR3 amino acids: CASNPPGGGELFF. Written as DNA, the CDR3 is TGTGCCAGCAACCCCCCGGGAGGGGGGGAGCTGTTTTTT.

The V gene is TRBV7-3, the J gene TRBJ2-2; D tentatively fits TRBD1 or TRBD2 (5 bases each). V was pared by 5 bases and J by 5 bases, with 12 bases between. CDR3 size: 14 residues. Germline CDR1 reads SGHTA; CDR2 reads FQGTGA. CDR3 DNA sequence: TGTGCCAGCAGCCCCTCCGGGGCGACCGGGGAGCTGTTTTTT. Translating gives CASSPSGATGELFF.

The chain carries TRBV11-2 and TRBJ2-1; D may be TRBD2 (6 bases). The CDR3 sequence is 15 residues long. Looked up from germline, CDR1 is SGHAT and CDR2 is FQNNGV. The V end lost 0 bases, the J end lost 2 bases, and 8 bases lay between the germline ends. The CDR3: CASSLEGTAYNEQFF. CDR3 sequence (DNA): TGTGCCAGCAGCTTAGAGGGGACTGCCTACAATGAGCAGTTCTTC. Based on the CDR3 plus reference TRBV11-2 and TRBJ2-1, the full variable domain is EAGVAQSPRYKIIEKRQSVAFWCNPISGHATLYWYQQILGQGPKLLIQFQNNGVVDDSQLPKDRFSAERLKGVDSTLKIQPAKLEDSAVYLCASSLEGTAYNEQFFGPGTRLTVL.

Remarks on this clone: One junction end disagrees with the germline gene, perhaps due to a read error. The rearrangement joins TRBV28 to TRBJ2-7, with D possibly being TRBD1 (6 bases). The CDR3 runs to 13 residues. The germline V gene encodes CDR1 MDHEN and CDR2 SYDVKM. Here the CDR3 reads CASSSPNAGTRAF. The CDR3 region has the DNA TGTGCCAGCAGCTCCCCAAACGCCGGGACAAGGGCTTTC.

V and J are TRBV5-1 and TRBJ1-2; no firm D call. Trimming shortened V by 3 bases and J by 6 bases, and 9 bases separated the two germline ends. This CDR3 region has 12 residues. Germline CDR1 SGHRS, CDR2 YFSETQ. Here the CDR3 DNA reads TGCGCCAGCAGCTATTACGACGATGGCTACACCTTC. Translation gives CASSYYDDGYTF.

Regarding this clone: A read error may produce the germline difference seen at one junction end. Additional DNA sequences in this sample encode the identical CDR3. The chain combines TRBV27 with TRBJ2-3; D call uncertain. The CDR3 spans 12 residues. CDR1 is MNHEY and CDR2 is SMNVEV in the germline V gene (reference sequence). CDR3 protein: CASSLLSDTQYF. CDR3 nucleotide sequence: TGTGCCAGCAGTTTATTATCGGATACACAGTATTTT.

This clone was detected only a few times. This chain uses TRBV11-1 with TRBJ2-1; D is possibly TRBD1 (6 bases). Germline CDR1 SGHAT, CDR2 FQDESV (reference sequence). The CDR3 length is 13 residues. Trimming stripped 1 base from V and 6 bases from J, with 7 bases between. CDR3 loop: CASSLGQANEQFF. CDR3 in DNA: TGTGCCAGCAGCTTAGGACAGGCCAATGAGCAGTTCTTC.

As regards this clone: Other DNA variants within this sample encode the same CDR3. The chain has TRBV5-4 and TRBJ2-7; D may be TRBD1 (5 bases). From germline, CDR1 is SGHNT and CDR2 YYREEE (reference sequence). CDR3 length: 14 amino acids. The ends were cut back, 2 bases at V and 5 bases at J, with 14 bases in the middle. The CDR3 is CASSFGQGFDEQYF. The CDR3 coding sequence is TGTGCCAGCAGCTTTGGGCAGGGTTTCGACGAGCAGTACTTC.

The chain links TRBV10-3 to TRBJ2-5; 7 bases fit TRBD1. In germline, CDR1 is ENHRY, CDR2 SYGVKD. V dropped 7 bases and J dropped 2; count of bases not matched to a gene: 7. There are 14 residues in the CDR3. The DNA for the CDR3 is TGTGCCATCAAAGGGACAGCGCAACAAGAGACCCAGTACTTC. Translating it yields CAIKGTAQQETQYF.

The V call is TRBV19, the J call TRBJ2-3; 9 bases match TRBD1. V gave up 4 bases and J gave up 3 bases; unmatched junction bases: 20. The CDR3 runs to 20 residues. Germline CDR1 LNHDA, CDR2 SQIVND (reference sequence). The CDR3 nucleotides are TGTGCCAGTAGTACTTCGACTTGGGACAGGGTGGAAGAGGGAACAGATACGCAGTATTTT. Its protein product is CASSTSTWDRVEEGTDTQYF.

CDR3 nucleotides: TGTGCCAGCAGCCCGGGACACGGGCAAGAGACCCAGTACTTC. Protein: CASSPGHGQETQYF. This chain joins TRBV5-6 and TRBJ2-5, with D perhaps matching TRBD1 (6 bases). CDR3 length: 14 residues. Trimming stripped 4 bases from V and 2 bases from J, with 12 bases between. CDR1 and CDR2 from the germline V gene are SGHDT and YYEEEE.

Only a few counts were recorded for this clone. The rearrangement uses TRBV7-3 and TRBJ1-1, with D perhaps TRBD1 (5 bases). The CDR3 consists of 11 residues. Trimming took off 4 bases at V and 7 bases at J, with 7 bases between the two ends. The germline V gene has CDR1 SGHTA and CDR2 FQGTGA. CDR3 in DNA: TGTGCCAGCAGCTCAGGGAGTGAAGCTTTCTTT. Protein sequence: CASSSGSEAFF.

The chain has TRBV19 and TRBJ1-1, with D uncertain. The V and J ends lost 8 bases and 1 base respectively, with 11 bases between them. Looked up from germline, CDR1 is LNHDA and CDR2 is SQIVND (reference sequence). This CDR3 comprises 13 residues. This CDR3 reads CASAEETNTEAFF. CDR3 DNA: TGTGCCAGTGCCGAAGAGACGAACACTGAAGCTTTCTTT.

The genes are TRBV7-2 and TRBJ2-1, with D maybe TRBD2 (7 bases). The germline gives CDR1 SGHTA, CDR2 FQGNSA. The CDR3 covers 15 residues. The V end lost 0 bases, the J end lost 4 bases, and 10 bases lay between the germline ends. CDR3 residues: CASSLAGGQYNEQFF. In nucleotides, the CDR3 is TGTGCCAGCAGCTTAGCGGGGGGGCAATACAATGAGCAGTTCTTC.

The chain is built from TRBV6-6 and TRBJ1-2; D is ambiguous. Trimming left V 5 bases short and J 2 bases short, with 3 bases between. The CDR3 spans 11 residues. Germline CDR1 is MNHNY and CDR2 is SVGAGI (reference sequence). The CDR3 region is CASSNNYGYTF. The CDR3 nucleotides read TGTGCCAGCAGTAACAACTATGGCTACACCTTC.

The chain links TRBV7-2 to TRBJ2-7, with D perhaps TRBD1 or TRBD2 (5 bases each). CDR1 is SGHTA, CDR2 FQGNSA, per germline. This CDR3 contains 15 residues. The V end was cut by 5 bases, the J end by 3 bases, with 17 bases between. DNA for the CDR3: TGTGCCAGCAGCCCGGGGACCTCCCGTTTCTACGAGCAGTACTTC. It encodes CASSPGTSRFYEQYF.

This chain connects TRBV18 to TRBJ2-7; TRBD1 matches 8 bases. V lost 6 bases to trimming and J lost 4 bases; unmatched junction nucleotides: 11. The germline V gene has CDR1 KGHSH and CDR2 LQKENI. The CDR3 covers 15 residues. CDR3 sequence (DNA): TGTGCCAGCTCCCAGGGACAGGCGTTAACTTACGAGCAGTACTTC. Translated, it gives CASSQGQALTYEQYF.

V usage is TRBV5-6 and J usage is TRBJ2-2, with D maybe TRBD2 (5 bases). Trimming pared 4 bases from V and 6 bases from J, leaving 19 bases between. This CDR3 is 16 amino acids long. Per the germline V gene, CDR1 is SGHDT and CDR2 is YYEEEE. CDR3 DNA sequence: TGTGCCAGCAGCCGAGACCGGGATCAGGAGGCCGGGGAGCTGTTTTTT. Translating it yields CASSRDRDQEAGELFF. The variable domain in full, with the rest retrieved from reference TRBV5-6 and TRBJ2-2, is DAGVTQSPTHLIKTRGQQVTLRCSPKSGHDTVSWYQQALGQGPQFIFQYYEEEERQRGNFPDRFSGHQFPNYSSELNVNALLLGDSALYLCASSRDRDQEAGELFFGEGSRLTVL.

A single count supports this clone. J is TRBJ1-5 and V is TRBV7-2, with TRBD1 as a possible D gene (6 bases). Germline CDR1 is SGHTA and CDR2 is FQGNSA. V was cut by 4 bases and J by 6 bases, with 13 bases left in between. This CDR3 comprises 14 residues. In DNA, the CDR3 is TGTGCCAGCAGCTCACTCAGGGGCTTTCAGCCCCAGCATTTT. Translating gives CASSSLRGFQPQHF.

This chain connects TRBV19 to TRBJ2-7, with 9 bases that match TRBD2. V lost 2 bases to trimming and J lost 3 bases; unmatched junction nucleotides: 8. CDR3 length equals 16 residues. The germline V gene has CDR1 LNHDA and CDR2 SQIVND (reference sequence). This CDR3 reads CASSIYSPSGVYEQYF. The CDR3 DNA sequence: TGTGCCAGTAGTATATACTCTCCTAGCGGGGTCTACGAGCAGTACTTC.

In DNA form, the CDR3 reads TGTGCCACCAGCGAAGAGGCAGGGGGCGTATATGGCTACACCTTC. Translation: CATSEEAGGVYGYTF. V is TRBV15 and J is TRBJ1-2, with 8 bases identical to TRBD1. CDR3 length equals 15 residues. V lost 5 bases to trimming and J lost 5 bases; unmatched junction nucleotides: 10. In germline, CDR1 is LNHNV, CDR2 YYDKDF (reference sequence).